These 18 T cell receptor beta chains were all obtained from the same sample, sequenced in a study of T-cell memory formation after mild COVID-19 (dated by TCRdb to the early 2020s). Receptor amplification or capture employed 5' RACE. Reads for this sample came from an Illumina NovaSeq 6000. TCRdb reworked the public reads: Q25 trimming with fastp, MiXCR clone assembly, productive beta chains retained. When rows share a CDR3 protein, they turn into one entry using the most common DNA and genes. Counted in this sample were 190,000 or so distinct CDR3 sequences; 10% to 13% of them appeared once. Jointly, the top ten make up 3% to 3.5% of the sample. Sequenced: PBMCs or a T cell subset sorted from them (not recorded which). These receptors were obtained from a young man who had mild COVID-19 (a few samples of this study predate the infection). The sample titles of this study are shuffled in the database, so cell type and time point are left out; the donor was told from shared clones.

J is TRBJ1-2 and V is TRBV7-2; D is unresolved. This CDR3 contains 15 residues. CDR1 is SGHTA, CDR2 FQGNSA, per germline. V shed 1 base and J shed 6 bases, with 15 bases lying between them. The CDR3 loop reads CASSLDARVGDGYTF. CDR3 sequence (DNA): TGTGCCAGCAGCTTAGATGCCCGGGTCGGGGATGGCTACACCTTC.

This clonotype was counted ten times or more. The chain carries TRBV20-1 and TRBJ2-3; D gene ambiguous. The CDR3 has 11 residues. Trimming removed 6 bases from V and 0 bases from J, with 4 bases in between. The V gene's germline CDR1 is DFQATT and CDR2 SNEGSKA (reference sequence). The CDR3 spells CSAESTDTQYF. CDR3 coding DNA: TGCAGTGCGGAGAGCACAGATACGCAGTATTTT.

This clonotype was recorded at least ten times. CDR3 sequence: CASSFGHNQPQHF. As DNA, the CDR3 is TGTGCCAGCAGCTTTGGACACAATCAGCCCCAGCATTTT. This chain connects TRBV9 to TRBJ1-5; TRBD1 might be the D (5 bases). Trimming took off 4 bases at V and 3 bases at J, with 8 bases between the two ends. From germline, CDR1 is SGDLS and CDR2 YYNGEE. CDR3 length: 13 residues.

This clonotype occurred a few times. The chain recombines TRBV6-2 or TRBV6-3 with TRBJ2-2; perhaps TRBD1 as D (6 bases). The V end lost 6 bases, the J end lost 4 bases, and 12 bases lay between the germline ends. This CDR3 contains 14 residues. Germline V lookup: CDR1 MNHEY, CDR2 SVGEGT. The CDR3 loop is CASRRTGLTGELFF. The CDR3 bases are TGTGCCAGCAGGCGAACAGGGCTCACCGGGGAGCTGTTTTTT.

In its sample, this clonotype was seen a few times. The chain combines TRBV6-5 with TRBJ1-6; no clear D. The CDR3 is 16 residues long. The V gene lost 0 bases and the J gene lost 9 bases, with 15 bases spanning the gap. Germline V lookup: CDR1 MNHEY, CDR2 SVGAGI. The CDR3 nucleotides are TGTGCCAGCAGTTACTCGTTAAATTTTAGGGTTTCACCCCTCCACTTT. Translated: CASSYSLNFRVSPLHF.

This clonotype has a handful of counts. This chain uses TRBV7-9 with TRBJ1-1, with D unclear. CDR3 length: 13 residues. The germline V gene has CDR1 SEHNR and CDR2 FQNEAQ (reference sequence). Trimming left V 1 base short and J 6 bases short, with 9 bases between. The CDR3 protein is CASSLDSGAEAFF. The CDR3 region has the DNA TGTGCCAGCAGCTTAGATTCCGGGGCTGAAGCTTTCTTT.

This clonotype occurred many times. V usage is TRBV5-1 and J usage is TRBJ2-1; a weak D match, TRBD1 (6 bases). Germline V lookup: CDR1 SGHRS, CDR2 YFSETQ. The V and J ends lost 7 bases and 7 bases respectively, with 18 bases between them. This CDR3 has 14 residues. CDR3 residues: CASGPFNRENEQFF. For the CDR3, the DNA is TGCGCCAGCGGGCCATTCAACAGGGAGAATGAGCAGTTCTTC.

The sample holds many counts of this clonotype. The chain uses TRBV5-1 and TRBJ2-1, with 7 bases matching TRBD2. V shed 2 bases, J shed 4 bases, and the junction held 3 bases outside the gene matches. The CDR3 totals 14 residues. Germline CDR1 reads SGHRS; CDR2 reads YFSETQ. CDR3 nucleotide sequence: TGCGCCAGCAGCTTTGCGGGGGTATACAATGAGCAGTTCTTC. It specifies CASSFAGVYNEQFF.

A few counts support this clonotype. The chain recombines TRBV7-2 with TRBJ1-1, with D unresolved. Germline V lookup: CDR1 SGHTA, CDR2 FQGNSA. Trimming removed 2 bases from V and 5 bases from J, with 6 bases in between. This CDR3 region has 12 residues. CDR3 loop: CASSLRETEAFF. The CDR3 DNA follows: TGTGCCAGCAGCTTACGCGAGACTGAAGCTTTCTTT.

This clonotype showed up many times. The J gene is TRBJ2-2, the V gene TRBV28; D is ambiguous. The CDR3 length is 13 residues. V was pared by 3 bases and J by 0 bases, with 2 bases between. CDR1 and CDR2 (germline): MDHEN, SYDVKM. The CDR3 nucleotides read TGTGCCAGCAGTTTCCCGAACACCGGGGAGCTGTTTTTT. It translates to CASSFPNTGELFF.

The J gene is TRBJ2-1, the V gene TRBV6-5; TRBD2 matches at 12 bases. The CDR3 length is 14 residues. V lost 4 bases to trimming and J lost 12 bases; unmatched junction nucleotides: 7. Germline values: CDR1 MNHEY, CDR2 SVGAGI. The chain's CDR3 is CASSSRTSGEMQFF. In DNA form, the CDR3 reads TGTGCCAGCAGTTCACGGACTAGCGGGGAGATGCAGTTCTTC.

This clonotype showed up just a few times. The chain is built from TRBV3-1 and TRBJ2-1; unclear D gene. V lost 6 bases and J lost 2, with 8 bases in between. CDR1 and CDR2 (germline): LGHDT, YNNKEL (reference sequence). The CDR3 is 13 residues long. This CDR3 reads CASSPQPYNEQFF. The CDR3 DNA is TGTGCCAGCAGTCCTCAGCCCTACAATGAGCAGTTCTTC.

The chain combines TRBV20-1 with TRBJ2-5; D gene ambiguous. The CDR3 covers 13 residues. V dropped 5 bases and J dropped 2 bases, with 12 bases sitting between them. In germline, CDR1 is DFQATT, CDR2 SNEGSKA (reference sequence). CDR3 DNA: TGCAGTGCTTACCTTGCCTTTCAAGAGACCCAGTACTTC. Residues: CSAYLAFQETQYF.

This clonotype was detected ten times or more. This sequence joins TRBV28 and TRBJ2-3; D perhaps matches TRBD2 (6 bases). This CDR3 has 13 amino acids. Trimming took off 6 bases at V and 1 base at J, with 8 bases between the two ends. The germline gives CDR1 MDHEN, CDR2 SYDVKM. The DNA of the CDR3 is TGTGCCAGCAGGTGGGGGGGCACAGATACGCAGTATTTT. The encoded protein is CASRWGGTDTQYF.

This clonotype was seen only a few times. The CDR3 DNA reads TGCGCCAGCAGCGGACAGGGGGCTGGCACAGATACGCAGTATTTT. The encoded protein is CASSGQGAGTDTQYF. The chain joins TRBV5-1 to TRBJ2-3; 11 bases align to TRBD1. In germline, CDR1 is SGHRS, CDR2 YFSETQ. The CDR3 length is 15 residues. V lost 4 bases and J lost 1; bases outside the gene matches: 2. The variable domain in full, with the rest retrieved from reference TRBV5-1 and TRBJ2-3, is KAGVTQTPRYLIKTRGQQVTLSCSPISGHRSVSWYQQTPGQGLQFLFEYFSETQRNKGNFPGRFSGRQFSNSRSEMNVSTLELGDSALYLCASSGQGAGTDTQYFGPGTRLTVL.

This clonotype was detected a few times. V is TRBV12-3 or TRBV12-4 and J is TRBJ1-5; D might be TRBD1 (6 bases). The CDR3 runs 16 residues. The V and J ends lost 6 bases and 2 bases respectively, with 17 bases between them. The DNA for the CDR3 is TGTGCCAGCAGCAACAGGGAGGGTTCTCGCAATCAGCCCCAGCATTTT. Its translation is CASSNREGSRNQPQHF.

The J gene is TRBJ2-5, the V gene TRBV2; no reliable D call. CDR3 size: 13 residues. The germline V and J ends were trimmed by 4 bases and 5 bases, with 11 bases remaining between them. From germline, CDR1 is SNHLY and CDR2 FYNNEI. The DNA of the CDR3 is TGTGCCAGCAGTGCCGGTAGCCGGGAGACCCAGTACTTC. Protein: CASSAGSRETQYF.

The rearrangement uses TRBV11-2 and TRBJ2-7, with TRBD2 identical over 7 bases. The length of the CDR3 is 14 residues. V dropped 1 base and J dropped 5; count of bases not matched to a gene: 5. Germline CDR1 and CDR2: SGHAT and FQNNGV. Here the CDR3 reads CASSLVAGEDEQYF. As DNA, the CDR3 is TGTGCCAGCAGCTTAGTTGCGGGGGAGGACGAGCAGTACTTC.